This is a list of T cell receptor beta chains from one sample in a study of vaccination effects on CD4 cells after COVID-19. No antigen is known for these receptors. Sequenced by immunoSEQ multiplex PCR; TCRdb stores in-frame clones only, minus some. In the table there are roughly 71,000 clones, around three quarters of which are singletons. The material was CD4+ T cells from PBMCs cultured with HCoV-OC43 spike peptides, obtained after COVID-19 vaccination. The receptors shown here come from a human donor who received a COVID-19 vaccine. The CDR3 runs from the conserved cysteine through the conserved F or W. Each record gives: D gene, clone size, J gene, V gene, CDR3 DNA, CDR3 protein. D genes are given only for firm matches. Part of the rows lack a size; the others show once, few, many or a class for expanded clones.

- | - | TRBJ2-4 | TRBV14 | TGTGCCAGCAGCCAAGATTTAGGACTATCGGGTGTGCTAGCCAAAAACATTCAGTACTTC | CASSQDLGLSGVLAKNIQYF
TRBD2 | - | TRBJ2-1 | TRBV28 | TGTGCCAGCACGACTAACATTGGGGGGGGTTACAATGAGCAGTTCTTC | CASTTNIGGGYNEQFF
TRBD1 | - | TRBJ1-2 | TRBV6-5 | TGTGCCAGCAATCAGGGGGCGGATGGCTACACCTTC | CASNQGADGYTF
- | - | TRBJ2-2 | TRBV30 | TGTGCCTGGAGTGTAATCGGGGAGCTGTTTTTT | CAWSVIGELFF
- | - | TRBJ1-4 | TRBV19 | TGTGCCAGTAGCCCACCCACAGGGAGAGGGGCAACTAATGAAAAACTGTTTTTT | CASSPPTGRGATNEKLFF
TRBD1 | - | TRBJ2-1 | TRBV24-1 | TGTGCCACCAGTGACCCCAACCGAGGACAGGGATATCACAATGAGCAGTTCTTC | CATSDPNRGQGYHNEQFF
- | once | TRBJ1-1 | TRBV2 | TGTGCCAGCAACGAGGGAGGGGACACTGAAGCTTTCTTT | CASNEGGDTEAFF
- | - | TRBJ1-1 | TRBV28 | TGTGCCAGCAGTTTGTTCGGGACACACAACACTGAAGCTTTCTTT | CASSLFGTHNTEAFF
- | - | TRBJ1-6 | TRBV21-1 | TGTGCCAGCAGCAAAAAAAACAGGAGCTCCTATAATTCACCCCTCCACTTT | CASSKKNRSSYNSPLHF
- | - | TRBJ2-1 | TRBV7-9 | TGTGCCAGCAGCATAACTAGCTTCCCCTACAATGAGCAGTTCTTC | CASSITSFPYNEQFF
- | - | TRBJ1-1 | TRBV5-1 | TGCGCCAGCAGCTTGTTGGAGGGAACTGAAGCTTTCTTT | CASSLLEGTEAFF
- | - | TRBJ2-2 | TRBV10-1 | TGCGCCAGCAGTGAGGGGGCAACCTGGGGCGGGGAGCTGTTTTTT | CASSEGATWGGELFF
- | few | TRBJ1-2 | TRBV5-1 | TGCGCCAGCAGCACCGGAGGGGGTTTCTATGGCTACACCTTC | CASSTGGGFYGYTF
TRBD1 | - | TRBJ2-5 | TRBV5-5 | TGTGCCAGCAGTTCCCGGGACAGAATAGAGACCCAGTACTTC | CASSSRDRIETQYF
- | - | TRBJ1-2 | TRBV25-1 | TGTGCCAGCAGCCCCGCAGGCGGCTATGGCTACACCTTC | CASSPAGGYGYTF
- | few | TRBJ1-1 | TRBV19 | TGTGCCAGTAGTATACCCAGTGGCGTGAACACTGAAGCTTTCTTT | CASSIPSGVNTEAFF
TRBD2 | once | TRBJ2-2 | TRBV11-3 | TGTGCCAGCAGCGCGGGACTAGCGCGGTACACCGGGGAGCTGTTTTTT | CASSAGLARYTGELFF
- | few | TRBJ1-1 | TRBV5-5 | TGTGCCAGCAGCCCCGGGGTGAACACTGAAGCTTTCTTT | CASSPGVNTEAFF
- | - | TRBJ1-2 | TRBV9 | TGTGCCAGCAGCGTAGACACGAACTATGGCTACACCTTC | CASSVDTNYGYTF
TRBD2 | - | TRBJ2-1 | TRBV2 | TGTGCCAGCAGACTAGCAGAGCGGGGTGAGCAGTTCTTC | CASRLAERGEQFF
- | - | TRBJ2-5 | TRBV19 | TGTGCCAGTAGTCAAGTACGTGGAGAGACCCAGTACTTC | CASSQVRGETQYF
- | - | TRBJ2-3 | TRBV9 | TGTGCCAGCAGCCCCCGAGGGGGGAGCACAGATACGCAGTATTTT | CASSPRGGSTDTQYF
- | - | TRBJ1-3 | TRBV19 | TGTGCCAGTAGTATTACCGGGACAACTAACACCATATATTTT | CASSITGTTNTIYF
- | - | TRBJ2-4 | TRBV5-5 | TGTGCCAGCAGCCCAATAACTGCGAACCTAGCCAAAAACATTCAGTACTTC | CASSPITANLAKNIQYF
- | - | TRBJ2-1 | TRBV6-5 | TGTGCCAGCAGTTACTCGAGTGGTAACAATGAGCAGTTCTTC | CASSYSSGNNEQFF
- | - | TRBJ1-2 | TRBV2 | TGTGCCAGCAGTATAGCTAACTATGGCTACACCTTC | CASSIANYGYTF
TRBD1 | - | TRBJ1-4 | TRBV14 | TGTGCCAGCAGCCAAAGGGGGCCGGGACAGGGGGTTGCAACTAATGAAAAACTGTTTTTT | CASSQRGPGQGVATNEKLFF
- | - | TRBJ2-3 | TRBV4-3 | TGCGCCAGCAGCCAAGATCTGACAACAGATACGCAGTATTTT | CASSQDLTTDTQYF
TRBD1 | - | TRBJ1-2 | TRBV2 | TGTGCCAGCAAGCAGGGGGCGGGGTATGGCTACACCTTC | CASKQGAGYGYTF
- | - | TRBJ2-3 | TRBV11-2 | TGTGCCAGCAGCTTAGGATTTGCCACAGATACGCAGTATTTT | CASSLGFATDTQYF
- | once | TRBJ1-2 | TRBV11-1 | TGTGCCAGCAGCTTAGCTCCAAACACTCTCTATGGCTACACCTTC | CASSLAPNTLYGYTF
- | - | TRBJ2-5 | TRBV6-1 | TGTGCCAGCAGTGAACTGTGGGTAAGAGAGACCCAGTACTTC | CASSELWVRETQYF
TRBD2 | - | TRBJ2-1 | TRBV5-1 | TGCGCCAGCAGCCTTAGCGGGGCCCTCTACAATGAGCAGTTCTTC | CASSLSGALYNEQFF
- | - | TRBJ2-5 | TRBV5-1 | TGCGCCAGCAGCTTGGTCCCCTTTTGGGGGGGGGCCTCCCAAGAGACCCAGTACTTC | CASSLVPFWGGASQETQYF
TRBD2 | - | TRBJ2-3 | TRBV7-8 | TGTGCCAGCACCCCGGTTAGCGGGGTTCTAACGCAGTATTTT | CASTPVSGVLTQYF
- | - | TRBJ1-2 | TRBV5-1 | TGCGCCAGCAGCGCCGGACGGTATGGCTACACCTTC | CASSAGRYGYTF
- | - | TRBJ2-2 | TRBV5-4 | TGTGCCAGCAGCTGGGGGGCGGCCAAGAACACCGGGGAGCTGTTTTTT | CASSWGAAKNTGELFF
- | - | TRBJ1-2 | TRBV6-2/TRBV6-3 | TGTGCCAGCAGTTACTCGGGCAGGGTCGGCTATGGCTACACCTTC | CASSYSGRVGYGYTF
TRBD1 | - | TRBJ2-3 | TRBV10-2 | TGCGCCAGCAAGGGGGCGGGAGATACGCAGTATTTT | CASKGAGDTQYF
- | - | TRBJ1-5 | TRBV12-2 | TGTGCAAGTGGACTGGGAGTGGGGCCAGAACAGGGATTTGGCGGGGATCAGCCCCAGCATTTT | CASGLGVGPEQGFGGDQPQHF
- | - | TRBJ1-1 | TRBV24-1 | TGTGCCACCAGTGCCGTTGTGGGGTCGCACACTGAAGCTTTCTTT | CATSAVVGSHTEAFF
- | - | TRBJ1-2 | TRBV5-5 | TGTGCCAGCAGCCTAGGGGTTTGGTATGGCTACACCTTC | CASSLGVWYGYTF
TRBD2 | - | TRBJ2-5 | TRBV6-5 | TGTGCCAGCAGTTACGCTAGCGGGGGCGCCCAAGAGACCCAGTACTTC | CASSYASGGAQETQYF
TRBD1 | - | TRBJ1-5 | TRBV7-3 | TGTGCCAGCAGCCAGACAGGGCTTCAGCCCCAGCATTTT | CASSQTGLQPQHF
- | - | TRBJ1-2 | TRBV5-1 | TGCGCCACGGCCGAGGGGAACGGCTATGGCTACACCTTC | CATAEGNGYGYTF
- | few | TRBJ1-3 | TRBV9 | TGTGCCAGCAGCGAGGAACCCCCGGGACGGACTTCTGGAAACACCATATATTTT | CASSEEPPGRTSGNTIYF
TRBD1 | few | TRBJ1-2 | TRBV28 | TGTGCCAGCAGTTTTTCGCGACAGGGGTATGGCTACACCTTC | CASSFSRQGYGYTF
- | - | TRBJ2-3 | TRBV12-3/TRBV12-4 | TGTGCCAGCAGTTTTGAGCAGGGGAATACGCAGTATTTT | CASSFEQGNTQYF
- | - | TRBJ1-2 | TRBV29-1 | TGCAGCGTGGCCCAGCCGGGCGGCTATGGCTACACCTTC | CSVAQPGGYGYTF
- | - | TRBJ1-1 | TRBV5-8 | TGTGCCAGCCCCACCTATCCACGGACGGTGAACACTGAAGCTTTCTTT | CASPTYPRTVNTEAFF
- | - | TRBJ2-2 | TRBV14 | TGTGCCAGCAGCCAATATAGCCCTGGGACCGGGGAGCTGTTTTTT | CASSQYSPGTGELFF
TRBD1 | - | TRBJ2-1 | TRBV6-5 | TGTGCCAGCAGTCGGACAGGTGGTTGGTACAATGAGCAGTTCTTC | CASSRTGGWYNEQFF
- | - | TRBJ1-5 | TRBV7-2 | TGTGCCAGCAGCTTAAGTGTCGGAGGGTCTCAGCCCCAGCATTTT | CASSLSVGGSQPQHF
- | few | TRBJ2-1 | TRBV10-1 | TGCGCCAGCAGTGAGACAGGGGCCGCCGGGGGATACAATGAGCAGTTCTTC | CASSETGAAGGYNEQFF
- | - | TRBJ2-3 | TRBV5-6 | TGTGCCAGCAGCTGGCAGTGGGATACGCAGTATTTT | CASSWQWDTQYF
TRBD2 | few | TRBJ2-3 | TRBV5-6 | TGTGCCAGCAGCCTTACTAGCGGGGGGATGGATAGCACAGATACGCAGTATTTT | CASSLTSGGMDSTDTQYF
- | - | TRBJ1-2 | TRBV10-2 | TGCGCCAGCTGTATGGAGACAGTAAACTATGGCTACACCTTC | CASCMETVNYGYTF
- | - | TRBJ2-1 | TRBV3-1/TRBV3-2 | TGTGCCAGCAGCCTACTTGACCCCTACAATGAGCAGTTCTTC | CASSLLDPYNEQFF
TRBD1 | - | TRBJ2-6 | TRBV18 | TGTGCCAGCTCATCAAACCCCGGACAGGCCTCTGGGGCCAACGTCCTGACTTTC | CASSSNPGQASGANVLTF
- | few | TRBJ1-1 | TRBV19 | TGTGCCAGTAGCCTCATGACGGGATCCATGAACACTGAAGCTTTCTTT | CASSLMTGSMNTEAFF